Listed below are T cell receptor beta chains from one sample, sequenced in a study of OX40 agonist ivuxolimab in advanced cancers. The assay was immunoSEQ multiplex PCR, and TCRdb's table has in-frame clones only and misses some. The data hold 75,000 to 90,000 clones, with about 89% observed a single time. Sequencing was performed on CD4+ or CD8+ T cells sorted from blood, taken in a trial of the OX40 agonist ivuxolimab. Source of these receptors: an adult with an advanced solid tumor such as melanoma, head and neck, liver or kidney cancer. Each CDR3 is given with its conserved first and last residue. A D gene is named only where the DNA matches it firmly. Not all rows give a size; the values are once, few, many and, for expanded clones, a class.

v_gene	abundance	d_gene	j_gene	CDR3nt	CDR3aa
TRBV10-1	NA	NA	TRBJ2-2	TGCGCCAGCAGTGAGCAGCGGCACACCGGGGAGCTGTTTTTT	CASSEQRHTGELFF
TRBV9	NA	NA	TRBJ2-7	TGTGCCAGCAGCGCCCAACGGGAAGGCGTTGGCGAGCAGTACTTC	CASSAQREGVGEQYF
TRBV18	NA	TRBD2	TRBJ2-1	TGTGCCAGCTCACCCAGTGTAGCGGGAGATTTCAATGAGCAGTTCTTC	CASSPSVAGDFNEQFF
TRBV29-1	NA	TRBD2	TRBJ2-3	TGCAGCCTAGGGGAGGGGAGCACAGATACGCAGTATTTT	CSLGEGSTDTQYF
TRBV19	NA	NA	TRBJ1-5	TGTGCCAGTAGCGATAGGGAGAACGGGGTGTGGGGCCAGCCCCAGCATTTT	CASSDRENGVWGQPQHF
TRBV5-8	NA	NA	TRBJ2-3	TGTGCCAGCGAAGGACAATTTGGCTCGCATACGCAGTATTTT	CASEGQFGSHTQYF
TRBV5-1	NA	TRBD1	TRBJ1-4	TGCGCCAGCAGCTTGGCCGGGACAGGAAATGAAAAACTGTTTTTT	CASSLAGTGNEKLFF
TRBV10-3	NA	NA	TRBJ1-2	TGTGCCATCAGCGACTCTCCCGGCAGGGAACCCAACTATGGCTACACCTTC	CAISDSPGREPNYGYTF
TRBV7-9	NA	TRBD1	TRBJ2-3	TGTGCCAGCAGCGTCGGACAGGCAGATACGCAGTATTTT	CASSVGQADTQYF
TRBV10-3	NA	TRBD2	TRBJ2-7	TGTGCCATCAGTGAGGCCCCCCCGGGACTAGCGGGACCCTACGAGCAGTACTTC	CAISEAPPGLAGPYEQYF
TRBV13	NA	TRBD2	TRBJ2-5	TGTGCCAGCAGCCACACAGGGATAGGCGGGGGGTACCAAGAGACCCAGTACTTC	CASSHTGIGGGYQETQYF
TRBV9	NA	NA	TRBJ1-5	TGTGCCAGCAGCGGGTCTACAGGGATTCAGCCCCAGCATTTT	CASSGSTGIQPQHF
TRBV5-4	few	NA	TRBJ1-6	TGTGCCAGCAGCTTGGAGGGGGGATCACCCCTCCACTTT	CASSLEGGSPLHF
TRBV21-1	NA	NA	TRBJ2-3	TGTGCCAGCAGCAAAAGCGGGAGGCACCCAGATACGCAGTATTTT	CASSKSGRHPDTQYF
TRBV15	NA	NA	TRBJ2-1	TGTGCCACCAGCGAACGGAACTTTAGGGCATACAATGAGCAGTTCTTC	CATSERNFRAYNEQFF
TRBV20-1	NA	NA	TRBJ2-7	TGCAGTGCTAGAGATACTTACGAGCAGTACTTC	CSARDTYEQYF
TRBV4-2	NA	NA	TRBJ2-2	TGTGCCAGCAGCCAAGCCGCTCCGCCGATCGGGGAGCTGTTTTTT	CASSQAAPPIGELFF
TRBV12-5	NA	TRBD1	TRBJ1-1	TGTGCTAGTGGTTTGGCACAGGGGACTGAAGCTTTCTTT	CASGLAQGTEAFF
TRBV1	NA	NA	TRBJ2-1	TGCACCAGCAGCCATGGACTAGCGGGGGCCGGGAATGAGCAGTTCTTC	CTSSHGLAGAGNEQFF
TRBV10-1	NA	TRBD2	TRBJ2-7	TGCGCCAGCAGTGAGACTAGCGGGAGCTGGGACGAGCAGTACTTC	CASSETSGSWDEQYF
TRBV29-1	NA	NA	TRBJ2-1	TGCAGAGTGGGAGAGTCATACAATGAGCAGTTCTTC	CRVGESYNEQFF
TRBV28	NA	TRBD2	TRBJ2-2	TGTGCCAGCAGCTGGACAGCTAGCGGGAGGGCCTGGGCCGGGGAGCTGTTTTTT	CASSWTASGRAWAGELFF
TRBV5-8	NA	NA	TRBJ1-4	TGTGCCAGCACCAGGATTAATGCAAATGAAAAACTGTTTTTT	CASTRINANEKLFF
TRBV15	NA	NA	TRBJ2-1	TGTGCCACCAGCAGAGGTGTAGGAGTCTACAATGAGCAGTTCTTC	CATSRGVGVYNEQFF
TRBV11-2	NA	TRBD2	TRBJ2-4	TGTGCCAGCAGCTCCTCCGGGACTAGCCCAGACATTCAGTACTTC	CASSSSGTSPDIQYF
TRBV9	NA	NA	TRBJ2-2	TGTGCCAGCAGCCCCCGGGGCTCCACCGGGGAGCTGTTTTTT	CASSPRGSTGELFF
TRBV7-6	NA	NA	TRBJ2-7	TGTGCCAGCAGCTTCGGCGTAGCTACGGACCGGCAGTACTTC	CASSFGVATDRQYF
TRBV5-1	NA	NA	TRBJ1-1	TGCGCCAGCAGCCCCCAGGGGAGCACTGAAGCTTTCTTT	CASSPQGSTEAFF
TRBV11-2	NA	NA	TRBJ2-3	TGTGCCAGCAGCTTAGATCGCTTTACTAGCACAGATACGCAGTATTTT	CASSLDRFTSTDTQYF
TRBV27	few	NA	TRBJ2-7	TGTGCCAGCAGTTTCGGCAGGCCAAGCTCCTACGAGCAGTACTTC	CASSFGRPSSYEQYF
TRBV7-3	NA	NA	TRBJ2-7	TGTGCCAGCAGCTTAACCGGGGGGCGCGTTTCCGAGCAGTACTTC	CASSLTGGRVSEQYF
TRBV28	NA	TRBD1	TRBJ1-3	TGTGCCAGCAGTGACAGGGGGCAGGGAAACACCATATATTTT	CASSDRGQGNTIYF
TRBV28	NA	NA	TRBJ2-3	TGTGCCAGCAGTTCGGGAGTGGATACGCAGTATTTT	CASSSGVDTQYF
TRBV19	NA	NA	TRBJ2-2	TGTGCCAGTAACGGGGCTTTTGGTGAAACCGGGGAGCTGTTTTTT	CASNGAFGETGELFF
TRBV9	once	NA	TRBJ2-7	TGTGCCAGCAGCGTAGGAGGGGCATCCTCCTACGAGCAGTACTTC	CASSVGGASSYEQYF
TRBV18	NA	TRBD1	TRBJ2-1	TGTGCCAGCTCACCACCTAGACGACAGGGGGCCTACAATGAGCAGTTCTTC	CASSPPRRQGAYNEQFF
TRBV11-3	NA	TRBD1	TRBJ1-2	TGTGCCAGCAGCTTGTCCGGGACAGGGGACTATGGCTACACCTTC	CASSLSGTGDYGYTF
TRBV5-1	NA	TRBD2	TRBJ2-1	TGCGCCAGCAGCTTGGGACTAGCCTCCTACAATGAGCAGTTCTTC	CASSLGLASYNEQFF
TRBV11-2	NA	NA	TRBJ2-7	TGTGCCAGCAGCTTAATTGGGACCACCCCCGAGCAGTACTTC	CASSLIGTTPEQYF
TRBV15	NA	TRBD1	TRBJ1-5	TGTGCCACCAGCAGTTGGGACAGTGTAAATCAGCCCCAGCATTTT	CATSSWDSVNQPQHF
TRBV6-1	NA	NA	TRBJ1-5	TGTGCCAGCAGTGAATCCGGGGTCAATCAGCCCCAGCATTTT	CASSESGVNQPQHF
TRBV21-1	NA	NA	TRBJ1-4	TGTGCCAGCAGCAAAACAACAGGGGGTGAAAAACTGTTTTTT	CASSKTTGGEKLFF
TRBV5-6	NA	NA	TRBJ1-1	TGTGCCAGCAGCCTAAGCCCGGGAACGAGGGAAGCTTTCTTT	CASSLSPGTREAFF
TRBV5-4	NA	NA	TRBJ2-7	TGTGCCAGCAGCTTCCAGGGTATCTACGAGCAGTACTTC	CASSFQGIYEQYF
TRBV6-6	once	NA	TRBJ2-5	TGTGCCAGCAGTTGGGACTTTCAAGAGACCCAGTACTTC	CASSWDFQETQYF
TRBV5-8	NA	NA	TRBJ1-4	TGTGCCAGCAGCTTCGGGGGATCCAATGAAAAACTGTTTTTT	CASSFGGSNEKLFF
TRBV9	NA	NA	TRBJ2-7	TGTGCCAGCAGCGTCCGGGGGGCCCCTAACTCCTACGAGCAGTACTTC	CASSVRGAPNSYEQYF
TRBV11-2	once	NA	TRBJ1-2	TGTGCCAGCAGCACCCGGGGGGGGGCTTGGTATGGCTACACCTTC	CASSTRGGAWYGYTF
TRBV9	NA	NA	TRBJ2-7	TGTGCCAGCAGCGTAGATGTCGGGGGCGAGCAGTACTTC	CASSVDVGGEQYF
TRBV5-1	NA	NA	TRBJ1-2	TGCGCCAGCAGCGTACAGGGATCCTACTATGGCTACACCTTC	CASSVQGSYYGYTF
TRBV7-2	NA	TRBD1	TRBJ2-3	TGTGCCAGCACTTCGAGACAGGGCGGGACAGATACGCAGTATTTT	CASTSRQGGTDTQYF
TRBV5-6	NA	NA	TRBJ1-5	TGTGCCAGCAGCACCTTGGGACAAACTCGGGGTCAGCCCCAGCATTTT	CASSTLGQTRGQPQHF
TRBV28	NA	NA	TRBJ1-1	TGTGCCAGCAGTTCACCAGGGGCCGCGAACACTGAAGCTTTCTTT	CASSSPGAANTEAFF